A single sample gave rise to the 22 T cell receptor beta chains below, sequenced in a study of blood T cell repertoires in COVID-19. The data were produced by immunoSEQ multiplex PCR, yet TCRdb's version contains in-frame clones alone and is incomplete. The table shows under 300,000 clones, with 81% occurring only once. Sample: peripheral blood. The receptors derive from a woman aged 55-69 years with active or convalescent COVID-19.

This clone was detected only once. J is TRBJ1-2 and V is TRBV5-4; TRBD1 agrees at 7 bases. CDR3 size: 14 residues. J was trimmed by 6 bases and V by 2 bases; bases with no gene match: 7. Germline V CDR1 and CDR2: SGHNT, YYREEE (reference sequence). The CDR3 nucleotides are TGTGCCAGCAGCTTTTGGACAGGTCAAGATGGCTACACCTTC. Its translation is CASSFWTGQDGYTF.

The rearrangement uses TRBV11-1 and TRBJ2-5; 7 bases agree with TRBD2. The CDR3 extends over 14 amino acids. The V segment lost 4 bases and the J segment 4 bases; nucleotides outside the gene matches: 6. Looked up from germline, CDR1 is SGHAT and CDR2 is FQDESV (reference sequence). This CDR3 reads CASSSKRGRETQYF. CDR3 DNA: TGTGCCAGCAGCTCCAAGCGGGGAAGAGAGACCCAGTACTTC.

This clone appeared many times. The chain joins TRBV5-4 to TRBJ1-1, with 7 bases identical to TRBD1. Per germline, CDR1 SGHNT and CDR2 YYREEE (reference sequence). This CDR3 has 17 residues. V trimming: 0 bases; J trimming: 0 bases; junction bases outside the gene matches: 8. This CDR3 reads CASSLGGGAGMNTEAFF. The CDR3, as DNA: TGTGCCAGCAGCTTGGGAGGGGGCGCGGGGATGAACACTGAAGCTTTCTTT.

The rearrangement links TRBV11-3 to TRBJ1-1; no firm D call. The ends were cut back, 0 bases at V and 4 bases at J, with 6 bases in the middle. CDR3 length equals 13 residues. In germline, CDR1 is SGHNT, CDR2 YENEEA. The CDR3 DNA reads TGTGCCAGCAGCTTAGAGGAGGGCACTGAAGCTTTCTTT. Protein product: CASSLEEGTEAFF.

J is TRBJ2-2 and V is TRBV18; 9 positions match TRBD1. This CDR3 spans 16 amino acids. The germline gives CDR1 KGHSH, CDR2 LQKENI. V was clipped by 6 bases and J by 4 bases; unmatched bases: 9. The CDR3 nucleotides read TGTGCCAGCTCCCCGGCAGGGACAGGGACCACCGGGGAGCTGTTTTTT. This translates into CASSPAGTGTTGELFF.

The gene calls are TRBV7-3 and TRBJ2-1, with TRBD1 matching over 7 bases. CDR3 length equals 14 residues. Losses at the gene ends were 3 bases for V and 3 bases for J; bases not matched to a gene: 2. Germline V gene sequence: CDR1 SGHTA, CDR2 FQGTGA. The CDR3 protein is CASSFRDSYNEQFF. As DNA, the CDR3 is TGTGCCAGCAGCTTCAGGGACAGCTACAATGAGCAGTTCTTC. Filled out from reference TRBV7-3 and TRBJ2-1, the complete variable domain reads GAGVSQTPSNKVTEKGKYVELRCDPISGHTALYWYRQSLGQGPEFLIYFQGTGAADDSGLPNDRFFAVRPEGSVSTLKIQRTERGDSAVYLCASSFRDSYNEQFFGPGTRLTVL.

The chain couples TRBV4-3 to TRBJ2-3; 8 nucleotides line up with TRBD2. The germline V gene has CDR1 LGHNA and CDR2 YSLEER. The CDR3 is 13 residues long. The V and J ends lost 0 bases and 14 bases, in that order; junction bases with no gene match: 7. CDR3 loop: CASSQELAGLGYF. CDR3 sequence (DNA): TGCGCCAGCAGCCAAGAGTTAGCGGGGTTGGGGTATTTT.

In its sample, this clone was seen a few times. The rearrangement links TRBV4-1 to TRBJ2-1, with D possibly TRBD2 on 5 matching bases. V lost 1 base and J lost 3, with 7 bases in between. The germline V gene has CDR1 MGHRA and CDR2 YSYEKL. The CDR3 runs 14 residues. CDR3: CASSQVRDYNEQFF. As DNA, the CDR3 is TGCGCCAGCAGCCAAGTTCGGGACTACAATGAGCAGTTCTTC.

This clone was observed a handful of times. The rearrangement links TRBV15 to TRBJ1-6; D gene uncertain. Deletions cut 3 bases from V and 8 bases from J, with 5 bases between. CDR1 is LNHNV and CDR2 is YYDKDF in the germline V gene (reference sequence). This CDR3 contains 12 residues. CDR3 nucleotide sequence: TGTGCCACCAGCAGGCCGGATTCACCCCTCCACTTT. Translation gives CATSRPDSPLHF.

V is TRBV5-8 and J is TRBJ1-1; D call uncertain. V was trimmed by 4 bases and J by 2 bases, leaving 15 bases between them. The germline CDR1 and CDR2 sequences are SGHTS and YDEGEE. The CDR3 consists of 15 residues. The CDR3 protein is CASSGQKIFNTEAFF. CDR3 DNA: TGTGCCAGCAGCGGGCAGAAGATTTTTAACACTGAAGCTTTCTTT.

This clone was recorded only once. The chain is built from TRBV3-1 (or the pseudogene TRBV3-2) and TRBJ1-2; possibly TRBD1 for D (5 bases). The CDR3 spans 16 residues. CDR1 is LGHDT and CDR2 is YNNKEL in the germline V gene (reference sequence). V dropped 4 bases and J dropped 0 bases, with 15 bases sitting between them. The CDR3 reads CASSPWTTDPNYGYTF. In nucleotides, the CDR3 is TGTGCCAGCAGCCCCTGGACGACAGACCCTAACTATGGCTACACCTTC.

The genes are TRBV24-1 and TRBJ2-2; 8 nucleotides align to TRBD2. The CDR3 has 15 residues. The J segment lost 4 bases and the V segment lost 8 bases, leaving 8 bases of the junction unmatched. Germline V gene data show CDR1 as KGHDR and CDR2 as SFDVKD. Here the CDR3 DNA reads TGTGCCACCATGAGCGGGGGTGCGACCACCGGGGAGCTGTTTTTT. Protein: CATMSGGATTGELFF.

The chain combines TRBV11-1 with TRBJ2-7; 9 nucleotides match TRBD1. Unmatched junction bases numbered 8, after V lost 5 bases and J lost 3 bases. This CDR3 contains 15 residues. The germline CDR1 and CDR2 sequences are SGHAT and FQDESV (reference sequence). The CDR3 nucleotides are TGTGCCAGCAGCCTGGGACAGGGTTGGATCTACGAGCAGTACTTC. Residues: CASSLGQGWIYEQYF.

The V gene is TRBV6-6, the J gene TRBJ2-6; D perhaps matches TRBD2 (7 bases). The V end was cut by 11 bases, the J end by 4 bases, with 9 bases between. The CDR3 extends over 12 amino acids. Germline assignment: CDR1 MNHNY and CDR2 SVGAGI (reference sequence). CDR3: CAGGAGANVLTF. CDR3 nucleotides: TGTGCCGGGGGGGCCGGGGCCAACGTCCTGACTTTC.

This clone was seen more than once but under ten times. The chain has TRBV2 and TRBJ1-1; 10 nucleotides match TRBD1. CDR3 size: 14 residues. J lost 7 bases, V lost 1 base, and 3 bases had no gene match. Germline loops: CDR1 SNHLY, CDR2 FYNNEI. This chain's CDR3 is CASSEETGGGEAFF. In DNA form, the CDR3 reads TGTGCCAGCAGTGAAGAGACAGGGGGCGGTGAAGCTTTCTTT.

The CDR3 protein is CSADPGEYTEAFF. DNA of the CDR3: TGCAGCGCTGACCCGGGAGAATACACTGAAGCTTTCTTT. The J gene is TRBJ1-1, the V gene TRBV29-1; D call uncertain. Trimming pared 7 bases from V and 3 bases from J, leaving 15 bases between. The CDR3 spans 13 residues. The germline CDR1 and CDR2 sequences are SQVTM and ANQGSEA. The full variable domain, its missing parts supplied by reference TRBV29-1 and TRBJ1-1, is SAVISQKPSRDICQRGTSLTIQCQVDSQVTMMFWYRQQPGQSLTLIATANQGSEATYESGFVIDKFPISRPNLTFSTLTVSNMSPEDSSIYLCSADPGEYTEAFFGQGTRLTVV.

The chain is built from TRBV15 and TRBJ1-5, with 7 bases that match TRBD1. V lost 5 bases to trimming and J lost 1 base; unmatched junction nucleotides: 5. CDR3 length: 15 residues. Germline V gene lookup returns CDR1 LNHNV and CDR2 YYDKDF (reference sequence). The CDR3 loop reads CATSWNRGSNQPQHF. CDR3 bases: TGTGCCACCAGCTGGAACAGGGGAAGCAATCAGCCCCAGCATTTT.

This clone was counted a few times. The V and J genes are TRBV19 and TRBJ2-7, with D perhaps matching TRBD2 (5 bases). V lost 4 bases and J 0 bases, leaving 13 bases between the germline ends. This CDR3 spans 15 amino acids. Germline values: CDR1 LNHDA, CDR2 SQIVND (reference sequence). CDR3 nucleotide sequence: TGTGCCAGTAGTACCCGGGCGGGCAACTCCTACGAGCAGTACTTC. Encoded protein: CASSTRAGNSYEQYF.

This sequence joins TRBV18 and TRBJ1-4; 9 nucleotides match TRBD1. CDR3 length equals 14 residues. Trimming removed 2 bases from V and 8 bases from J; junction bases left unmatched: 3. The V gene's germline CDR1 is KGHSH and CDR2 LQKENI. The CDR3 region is CASSPTGGEEKLFF. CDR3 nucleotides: TGTGCCAGCTCACCAACAGGGGGCGAGGAAAAACTGTTTTTT.

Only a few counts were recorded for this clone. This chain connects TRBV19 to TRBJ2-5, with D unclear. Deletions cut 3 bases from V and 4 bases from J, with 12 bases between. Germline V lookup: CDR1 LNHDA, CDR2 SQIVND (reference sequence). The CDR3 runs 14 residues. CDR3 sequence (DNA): TGTGCCAGTAGTATCGCGTTCGGTGGAGAGACCCAGTACTTC. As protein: CASSIAFGGETQYF.

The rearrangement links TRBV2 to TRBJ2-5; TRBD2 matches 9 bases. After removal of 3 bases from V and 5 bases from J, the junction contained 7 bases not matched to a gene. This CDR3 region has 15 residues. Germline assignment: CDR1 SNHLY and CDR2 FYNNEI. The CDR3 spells CASSEAAGGGETQYF. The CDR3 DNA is TGTGCCAGCAGTGAGGCAGCGGGGGGCGGGGAGACCCAGTACTTC.

CDR3 in amino acids: CASSLGASGGYNEQFF. CDR3 bases: TGTGCCAGCAGCTTAGGGGCTAGCGGGGGTTACAATGAGCAGTTCTTC. V and J are TRBV11-2 and TRBJ2-1, with 10 bases that match TRBD2. Germline V CDR1 and CDR2: SGHAT, FQNNGV. After removal of 1 base from V and 4 bases from J, the junction contained 4 bases not matched to a gene. The CDR3 sequence is 16 residues long.